This passage covers 31 T cell receptor beta chains from one sample sequenced in a study of OX40 agonist ivuxolimab in advanced cancers. Only in-frame clones appear in the TCRdb table, and some are missing; sequencing was by immunoSEQ multiplex PCR. This table has more than 10,000 clones, 70% to 80% appearing once. The source material was CD4+ or CD8+ T cells sorted from blood, sampled in a trial of the OX40 agonist ivuxolimab. These receptors were taken from an adult with an advanced solid tumor such as melanoma, head and neck, liver or kidney cancer.

This clone turned up a few times. The chain carries TRBV30 and TRBJ1-1; possible D gene TRBD1, 5 bases. Germline CDR1 and CDR2: GTSNPN and SVGIG (reference sequence). The V end was cut by 1 base, the J end by 11 bases, with 17 bases between. The CDR3 is made up of 13 amino acids. CDR3: CAWSATGALGAFF. The CDR3 nucleotides read TGTGCCTGGAGTGCCACCGGGGCCTTAGGGGCTTTCTTT.

The chain joins TRBV30 to TRBJ1-4, with D unresolved. Germline V gene data show CDR1 as GTSNPN and CDR2 as SVGIG (reference sequence). V lost 0 bases to trimming and J lost 5 bases, with 10 bases between them. The CDR3 has 14 amino acids. The CDR3 protein is CAWSVDSGNEKLFF. CDR3 in DNA: TGTGCCTGGAGTGTAGATTCAGGAAATGAAAAACTGTTTTTT.

The V call is TRBV4-2, the J call TRBJ1-2, with D unresolved. The CDR3 runs 16 residues. Between the trimmed V and J ends, which lost 0 bases and 0 bases, there was a span of 11 bases. Germline lookup yields CDR1 LGHNA and CDR2 YNFKEQ. The CDR3 loop is CASSQDVGVTNYGYTF. In DNA form, the CDR3 reads TGTGCCAGCAGCCAAGATGTCGGCGTTACTAACTATGGCTACACCTTC.

The chain employs TRBV19 and TRBJ2-7, with a tentative D call TRBD1 (6 bases). The length of the CDR3 is 14 residues. Trimming removed 2 bases at V and 3 bases at J, with 11 bases between. From germline, CDR1 is LNHDA and CDR2 SQIVND (reference sequence). CDR3 bases: TGTGCCAGTAGTATATCAGCAGGGGTCTACGAGCAGTACTTC. Encoded protein: CASSISAGVYEQYF.

The rearrangement uses TRBV30 and TRBJ2-5; 8 bases map to TRBD2. Germline loops: CDR1 GTSNPN, CDR2 SVGIG (reference sequence). The CDR3 has 15 residues. The trim removed 1 base at V and 4 bases at J, leaving 8 bases unmatched. CDR3 nucleotide sequence: TGTGCCTGGAGTGGAGGAGCGGGAGAGGGAGAGACCCAGTACTTC. The encoded protein is CAWSGGAGEGETQYF.

The V gene is TRBV14, the J gene TRBJ2-2; the D gene is possibly TRBD2 (5 bases). Per germline, CDR1 SGHDN and CDR2 FVKESK. This CDR3 has 14 residues. V lost 4 bases and J lost 5, with 11 bases in between. CDR3 nucleotides: TGTGCCAGCAGCCCCCTCGGGGTAACCGGGGAGCTGTTTTTT. Protein: CASSPLGVTGELFF.

The chain is built from TRBV5-8 and TRBJ1-2, with D uncertain. Germline V CDR1 and CDR2: SGHTS, YDEGEE. The CDR3 contains 15 residues. Between the trimmed V and J ends, which lost 4 bases and 4 bases, there was a span of 17 bases. CDR3 nucleotide sequence: TGTGCCAGCAGCCATGAAGGAAGCATAGTCTATGGCTACACCTTC. This sequence encodes CASSHEGSIVYGYTF.

This chain links TRBV12-5 with TRBJ1-5; TRBD1 agrees at 7 bases. CDR3 size: 20 residues. The J segment lost 6 bases and the V segment lost 6 bases, leaving 26 bases of the junction unmatched. Germline V CDR1 and CDR2: LGHNT, FRNRAP. The CDR3 loop reads CASGPFLLTGWLSDGQPQHF. For the CDR3, the DNA is TGTGCTAGTGGCCCTTTTTTATTGACAGGGTGGTTGAGCGATGGTCAGCCCCAGCATTTT.

V gene TRBV6-5 combines with J gene TRBJ1-2, with D uncertain. The germline V gene has CDR1 MNHEY and CDR2 SVGAGI. The CDR3 totals 15 residues. The V end lost 5 bases, the J end lost 3 bases, and 16 bases lay between the germline ends. DNA for the CDR3: TGTGCCAGCAGTCCCTATCCTCACGGCTACTATGGCTACACCTTC. Protein product: CASSPYPHGYYGYTF.

The rearrangement joins TRBV7-2 to TRBJ2-1; TRBD2 aligns across 13 bases. The germline gives CDR1 SGHTA, CDR2 FQGNSA. The CDR3 is 15 amino acids. The junction had 2 bases not matched to a gene; V was cut back by 1 base and J by 8 bases. The DNA of the CDR3 is TGTGCCAGCAGCTTAGTCGGACTAGCGGGAGATGAGCAGTTCTTC. It translates to CASSLVGLAGDEQFF. Full variable domain (rest looked up from reference TRBV7-2 and TRBJ2-1): GAGVSQSPSNKVTEKGKDVELRCDPISGHTALYWYRQSLGQGLEFLIYFQGNSAPDKSGLPSDRFSAERTGGSVSTLTIQRTQQEDSAVYLCASSLVGLAGDEQFFGPGTRLTVL.

The CDR3 coding sequence is TGTGCCAGCAGCCCTGGGACAGGCGGCTATGGCTACACCTTC. Protein product: CASSPGTGGYGYTF. This chain joins TRBV9 and TRBJ1-2; 8 positions agree with TRBD1. J lost 4 bases, V lost 4 bases, and 6 bases had no gene match. The CDR3 loop spans 14 amino acids. Germline lookup yields CDR1 SGDLS and CDR2 YYNGEE.

The chain combines TRBV7-6 with TRBJ2-1; 7 bases fit TRBD1. With 3 bases clipped from V and 0 bases from J, the junction kept 2 bases outside the gene matches. This CDR3 has 15 residues. Germline CDR1 is SGHVS and CDR2 is FNYEAQ. The CDR3 loop is CASSLGDSSYNEQFF. CDR3 in DNA: TGTGCCAGCAGCTTGGGGGACAGCTCCTACAATGAGCAGTTCTTC.

The chain has TRBV7-9 and TRBJ2-1; 8 positions agree with TRBD2. Looked up from germline, CDR1 is SEHNR and CDR2 is FQNEAQ (reference sequence). With V trimmed by 8 bases and J by 4 bases, 4 bases remained unmatched. The CDR3 runs 13 residues. CDR3 sequence: CASREGLYNEQFF. The CDR3 DNA is TGTGCCAGCCGGGAGGGGCTTTACAATGAGCAGTTCTTC.

This clone was detected once. This rearrangement joins TRBV11-2 to TRBJ1-6, with 7 nucleotides matching TRBD1. The V gene end was trimmed by 4 bases and the J gene end by 8 bases; junction bases not matched to a gene: 5. The V gene's germline CDR1 is SGHAT and CDR2 FQNNGV. The CDR3 is 14 amino acids. The CDR3 spells CASSSDRRHSPLHF. DNA for the CDR3: TGTGCCAGCAGCTCGGACAGGCGTCATTCACCCCTCCACTTT. The full variable domain, completed using reference TRBV11-2 and TRBJ1-6, is EAGVAQSPRYKIIEKRQSVAFWCNPISGHATLYWYQQILGQGPKLLIQFQNNGVVDDSQLPKDRFSAERLKGVDSTLKIQPAKLEDSAVYLCASSSDRRHSPLHFGNGTRLTVT.

The chain uses TRBV18 and TRBJ2-2, with D unresolved. V was trimmed by 0 bases and J by 4 bases, leaving 6 bases between them. Germline V lookup: CDR1 KGHSH, CDR2 LQKENI. This CDR3 has 14 residues. The CDR3 DNA reads as TGTGCCAGCTCACCACCAGTCCTCACCGGGGAGCTGTTTTTT. Translated: CASSPPVLTGELFF.

This chain joins TRBV7-6 and TRBJ2-7, with 7 positions matching TRBD2. Germline V gene data show CDR1 as SGHVS and CDR2 as FNYEAQ. With 0 bases clipped from V and 4 bases from J, the junction kept 6 bases outside the gene matches. This CDR3 has 15 amino acids. CDR3 nucleotide sequence: TGTGCCAGCAGCTTAGCTGCGGGAGTGGGTTACGAGCAGTACTTC. Protein product: CASSLAAGVGYEQYF.

This chain connects TRBV10-3 to TRBJ2-2; D not certain. CDR1 ENHRY and CDR2 SYGVKD come from the germline V gene. Between the trimmed V and J ends, which lost 8 bases and 6 bases, there was a span of 10 bases. This CDR3 region has 12 residues. In DNA form, the CDR3 reads TGTGCCATCCTGGCCCCTTCCGGGGAGCTGTTTTTT. It specifies CAILAPSGELFF.

This clone was seen more than once but under ten times. The gene calls are TRBV5-8 and TRBJ2-7; D perhaps matches TRBD1 (5 bases). CDR3 size: 15 residues. V lost 4 bases and J lost 1, with 15 bases in between. Germline CDR1 is SGHTS and CDR2 is YDEGEE. CDR3 nucleotides: TGTGCCAGCAGCGACCGACAGAGTGGGTCCTACGAGCAGTACTTC. It codes for CASSDRQSGSYEQYF. Full variable domain (remainder filled in from reference TRBV5-8 and TRBJ2-7): EAGVTQSPTHLIKTRGQQATLRCSPISGHTSVYWYQQALGLGLQFLLWYDEGEERNRGNFPPRFSGRQFPNYSSELNVNALELEDSALYLCASSDRQSGSYEQYFGPGTRLTVT.

The chain carries TRBV27 and TRBJ2-1, with 7 bases aligning to TRBD2. Germline CDR1 reads MNHEY; CDR2 reads SMNVEV (reference sequence). V lost 5 bases and J lost 2; bases outside the gene matches: 12. The CDR3 covers 17 residues. The CDR3 spells CASSPTQGGRPYNEQFF. CDR3 bases: TGTGCCAGCAGTCCTACCCAGGGCGGGAGACCCTACAATGAGCAGTTCTTC.

The chain carries TRBV30 and TRBJ2-7; D is unclear. V dropped 1 base and J dropped 6 bases, with 7 bases sitting between them. In germline, CDR1 is GTSNPN, CDR2 SVGIG (reference sequence). This CDR3 comprises 11 residues. CDR3: CAWSGGFEQYF. The CDR3, as DNA: TGTGCCTGGAGTGGAGGTTTCGAGCAGTACTTC.

The rearrangement links TRBV28 to TRBJ1-5; D is unclear. From germline, CDR1 is MDHEN and CDR2 SYDVKM. This CDR3 comprises 12 residues. Trimming left V 3 bases short and J 7 bases short, with 7 bases between. CDR3 in DNA: TGTGCCAGCAGTTTTTTACGGCAGCCCCAGCATTTT. Its translation is CASSFLRQPQHF.

This chain uses TRBV7-6 with TRBJ1-1; D is undetermined. The CDR3 length is 14 residues. V was cut by 5 bases and J by 1 base, with 11 bases left in between. In germline, CDR1 is SGHVS, CDR2 FNYEAQ. CDR3 amino acids: CASSPLWANTEAFF. The CDR3 nucleotides are TGTGCCAGCAGCCCCTTGTGGGCGAACACTGAAGCTTTCTTT.

The V gene is TRBV7-9, the J gene TRBJ1-1; 11 bases match TRBD1. This CDR3 region has 16 residues. Trimming cost V 5 bases and J 5 bases; bases outside gene matches: 10. Germline-derived CDR1 and CDR2 are SEHNR and FQNEAQ (reference sequence). The CDR3 loop is CASSRVPGQGETEAFF. CDR3 nucleotides: TGTGCCAGCAGCCGCGTCCCGGGACAGGGGGAGACTGAAGCTTTCTTT.

The chain joins TRBV6-5 to TRBJ2-5; D is perhaps TRBD1 (6 bases). This CDR3 is 13 amino acids long. CDR1 is MNHEY and CDR2 is SVGAGI in the germline V gene. Trimming took off 5 bases at V and 5 bases at J, with 12 bases between the two ends. The CDR3 sequence is CASSDNRVETQYF. For the CDR3, the DNA is TGTGCCAGCAGTGATAACAGGGTGGAGACCCAGTACTTC.

The chain employs TRBV4-2 and TRBJ1-1; TRBD1 might be the D (6 bases). With 5 bases removed from V and 0 bases from J, the gap between germline ends came to 10 bases. Germline V gives CDR1 LGHNA, CDR2 YNFKEQ. This CDR3 comprises 14 residues. The CDR3 loop reads CASSLGQLNTEAFF. CDR3 in DNA: TGTGCCAGCAGCTTGGGACAACTGAACACTGAAGCTTTCTTT.

The chain combines TRBV7-6 with TRBJ2-1, with 9 bases matching TRBD2. The length of the CDR3 is 15 residues. After removal of 1 base from V and 5 bases from J, the junction contained 3 bases not matched to a gene. Germline V gene lookup returns CDR1 SGHVS and CDR2 FNYEAQ. The CDR3 reads CASSLGLAEHNEQFF. CDR3 DNA: TGTGCCAGCAGCTTAGGACTAGCGGAGCACAATGAGCAGTTCTTC.

The chain couples TRBV19 to TRBJ2-1; 14 bases are a match to TRBD2. J lost 5 bases, V lost 5 bases, and 5 bases had no gene match. The germline V gene encodes CDR1 LNHDA and CDR2 SQIVND (reference sequence). The CDR3 runs to 16 residues. The CDR3 reads CASSGTSGRGNNEQFF. The CDR3 DNA is TGTGCCAGTAGTGGGACTAGCGGGAGAGGCAACAATGAGCAGTTCTTC.

The J gene is TRBJ2-1, the V gene TRBV6-1, with D possibly TRBD2 on 6 matching bases. There are 15 residues in the CDR3. The V gene's germline CDR1 is MNHNS and CDR2 SASEGT. V lost 7 bases to trimming and J lost 2 bases, with 15 bases between them. DNA of the CDR3: TGTGCCAGCAATCGACTAGACGAAACCTACAATGAGCAGTTCTTC. Its protein is CASNRLDETYNEQFF.

This clone was seen a handful of times. The gene calls are TRBV13 and TRBJ2-1, with 8 positions matching TRBD2. This CDR3 region has 15 residues. Germline values: CDR1 PRHDT, CDR2 FYEKMQ (reference sequence). The ends lost 5 bases at V and 9 bases at J; junction bases unmatched: 12. CDR3 in amino acids: CASSAPGSGSREQFF. CDR3 sequence (DNA): TGTGCCAGCAGCGCCCCGGGGAGCGGGAGTCGTGAGCAGTTCTTC. The full variable domain, in which reference TRBV13 and TRBJ2-1 provide the parts outside the CDR3, is AAGVIQSPRHLIKEKRETATLKCYPIPRHDTVYWYQQGPGQDPQFLISFYEKMQSDKGSIPDRFSAQQFSDYHSELNMSSLELGDSALYFCASSAPGSGSREQFFGPGTRLTVL.

The chain couples TRBV5-5 to TRBJ1-1; TRBD1 matches 7 bases. Germline CDR1 and CDR2: SGHKS and YYEKEE (reference sequence). The V segment lost 4 bases and the J segment 0 bases; nucleotides outside the gene matches: 3. The CDR3 is 14 amino acids. In DNA form, the CDR3 reads TGTGCCAGCAGCAGGGGACAGCTGAACACTGAAGCTTTCTTT. Protein: CASSRGQLNTEAFF.

This chain joins TRBV5-4 and TRBJ2-7; 8 bases are shared with TRBD2. Looked up from germline, CDR1 is SGHNT and CDR2 is YYREEE (reference sequence). After removal of 4 bases from V and 2 bases from J, the junction contained 8 bases not matched to a gene. This CDR3 contains 15 residues. CDR3 amino acids: CASSQIGLATYEQYF. CDR3 coding DNA: TGTGCCAGCAGCCAAATAGGACTAGCTACCTACGAGCAGTACTTC.